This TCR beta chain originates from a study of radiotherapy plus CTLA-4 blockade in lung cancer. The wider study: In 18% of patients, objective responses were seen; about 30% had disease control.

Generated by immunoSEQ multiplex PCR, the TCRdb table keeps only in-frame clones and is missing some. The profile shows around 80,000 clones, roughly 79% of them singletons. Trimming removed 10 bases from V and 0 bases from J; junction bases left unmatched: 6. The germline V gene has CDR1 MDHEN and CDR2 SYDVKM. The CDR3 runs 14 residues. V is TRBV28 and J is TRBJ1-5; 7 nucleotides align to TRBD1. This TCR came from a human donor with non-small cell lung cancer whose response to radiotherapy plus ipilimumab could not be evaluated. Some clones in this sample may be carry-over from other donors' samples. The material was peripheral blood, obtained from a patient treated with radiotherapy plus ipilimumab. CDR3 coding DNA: TGTGCCACCACAGGGGTTGATAGCAATCAGCCCCAGCATTTT. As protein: CATTGVDSNQPQHF.